These T cell receptor beta chains were read from a single sample in a study of blood T cell repertoires in COVID-19. Here immunoSEQ multiplex PCR was the method, and the copy in TCRdb shows in-frame clones only, minus some. Seen here are around 480,000 clones, 87% observed once, and the top ten hold roughly 0.7%. Sequences were obtained from PBMCs or T cells enriched from blood (not recorded which). The receptors were gathered from a young woman who had recovered from COVID-19. CDR3s include the opening cysteine and the closing phenylalanine or tryptophan. The D gene is left open where the match is weak. Clone size, where shown, is once, few, many, or a class for clones that have expanded.

d_call,v_call,clone_size,j_call,cdr3_aa,cdr3_nt
.,TRBV4-1,.,TRBJ1-5,CASSQDGRGGSNQPQHF,TGCGCCAGCAGCCAAGATGGACGGGGGGGAAGCAATCAGCCCCAGCATTTT
TRBD2,TRBV3-1/TRBV3-2,.,TRBJ2-5,CASLGLVEETQYF,TGTGCCAGCCTAGGACTAGTTGAAGAGACCCAGTACTTC
.,TRBV5-1,.,TRBJ2-3,CASSVLGDYTDTQYF,TGCGCCAGCAGCGTACTCGGGGATTACACAGATACGCAGTATTTT
.,TRBV25-1,.,TRBJ1-1,CASGTRDSTEAFF,TGTGCCAGCGGGACCCGGGACTCCACTGAAGCTTTCTTT
.,TRBV5-1,.,TRBJ1-4,CASSLARTPAEKLFF,TGCGCCAGCAGCTTGGCCCGGACACCTGCCGAAAAACTGTTTTTT
.,TRBV4-2,.,TRBJ2-1,CASSQGAGEQFF,TGTGCCAGCAGCCAAGGAGCAGGTGAGCAGTTCTTC
.,TRBV21-1,.,TRBJ1-4,CASSTLDRFIVEKLFF,TGTGCCAGCAGCACCCTCGACAGGTTTATAGTAGAAAAACTGTTTTTT
.,TRBV10-2,.,TRBJ1-1,CASARQNTEAFF,TGCGCCAGCGCCCGACAGAACACTGAAGCTTTCTTT
.,TRBV30,.,TRBJ2-3,CAWNSGSTDTQYF,TGTGCCTGGAACAGCGGGAGCACAGATACGCAGTATTTT
.,TRBV5-1,.,TRBJ2-7,CASRLPSPDIRSDF,TGCGCCAGCAGACTACCTTCTCCGGACATAAGGTCAGACTTC
TRBD1,TRBV4-1,.,TRBJ1-4,CASSQDGDRAEKLFF,TGCGCCAGCAGCCAAGATGGGGACAGGGCCGAAAAACTGTTTTTT
TRBD1,TRBV27,.,TRBJ2-2,CASSLHGTGDTGELFF,TGTGCCAGCAGTTTACATGGGACAGGGGACACCGGGGAGCTGTTTTTT
TRBD2,TRBV19,.,TRBJ2-7,CASSKAGGAYEQYF,TGTGCCAGTAGTAAAGCGGGGGGTGCCTACGAGCAGTACTTC
TRBD1,TRBV27,.,TRBJ1-6,CASSLSGGPYNSPLHF,TGTGCCAGCAGTTTGTCAGGGGGACCCTATAATTCACCCCTCCACTTT
.,TRBV14,.,TRBJ2-1,CASSHGHNNEQFF,TGTGCCAGCAGCCACGGACACAACAATGAGCAGTTCTTC
.,TRBV7-6,.,TRBJ1-1,CASSLGQGKGTEAFF,TGTGCCAGCAGCTTAGGTCAGGGCAAGGGGACTGAAGCTTTCTTT
TRBD1,TRBV19,.,TRBJ1-6,CASSQDRGLNSPLHF,TGTGCCAGTAGTCAGGACAGGGGGCTGAATTCACCCCTCCACTTT
TRBD1,TRBV30,.,TRBJ1-6,CAWRDRGRSPLHF,TGTGCCTGGCGGGACAGGGGCAGGTCACCCCTCCACTTT
TRBD1,TRBV10-1,.,TRBJ1-4,CASRGTGYEKLFF,TGCGCCAGCAGAGGGACAGGGTATGAAAAACTGTTTTTT
TRBD1,TRBV27,few,TRBJ1-6,CASSPPGQGASGSPLHF,TGTGCCAGCAGTCCCCCGGGACAGGGGGCGTCGGGTTCACCCCTCCACTTT
TRBD1,TRBV6-6,.,TRBJ1-2,CASSRLDRGRLGYGYTF,TGTGCCAGCAGTCGTCTTGACAGGGGGCGCTTGGGATATGGCTACACCTTC
.,TRBV7-9,.,TRBJ1-6,CASSIQGNNSPLHF,TGTGCCAGCAGCATCCAGGGGAATAATTCACCCCTCCACTTT
TRBD1,TRBV10-2,.,TRBJ1-1,CASSEGGRGGNTEAFF,TGCGCCAGCAGTGAAGGGGGCAGGGGCGGGAACACTGAAGCTTTCTTT
TRBD1,TRBV19,.,TRBJ2-4,CASSNADRGDGKNIQYF,TGTGCCAGTAGTAATGCAGACAGGGGAGACGGCAAAAACATTCAGTACTTC
.,TRBV2,.,TRBJ2-7,CASSKNSRDGQYF,TGTGCCAGCAGTAAGAACAGCCGCGACGGGCAGTACTTC
TRBD1,TRBV30,.,TRBJ2-3,CAWSRQGAGDTQYF,TGTGCCTGGAGTCGACAGGGGGCTGGAGATACGCAGTATTTT
.,TRBV30,.,TRBJ1-2,CAWSFGEGSGYTF,TGTGCCTGGAGTTTCGGGGAGGGAAGTGGCTACACCTTC
.,TRBV27,.,TRBJ1-2,CASSLVFGPGYGNYGYTF,TGTGCCAGCAGTTTAGTTTTCGGCCCAGGTTACGGTAACTATGGCTACACCTTC
.,TRBV14,.,TRBJ2-5,CASSLLTGHQETQYF,TGTGCCAGCAGCCTTTTGACAGGCCACCAAGAGACCCAGTACTTC
.,TRBV11-2,.,TRBJ2-3,CASSLGALSTDTQYF,TGTGCCAGCAGCTTGGGGGCTCTGAGCACAGATACGCAGTATTTT
.,TRBV27,.,TRBJ2-7,CASSLVGRVGEQYF,TGTGCCAGCAGTTTAGTGGGCAGGGTAGGGGAGCAGTACTTC
TRBD1,TRBV7-9,.,TRBJ1-1,CASSFGTGGTEAFF,TGTGCCAGCAGCTTTGGGACAGGGGGAACTGAAGCTTTCTTT
TRBD2,TRBV7-2,.,TRBJ2-5,CASSLVTSGGETQYF,TGTGCCAGCAGCTTAGTTACTAGCGGAGGAGAGACCCAGTACTTC
TRBD2,TRBV5-1,.,TRBJ2-5,CASSPGLAEETQYF,TGCGCCAGCAGCCCGGGACTAGCGGAAGAGACCCAGTACTTC
.,TRBV5-6,.,TRBJ2-3,CASSLAQNADYTQYF,TGTGCCAGCAGCTTGGCCCAGAACGCCGACTATACGCAGTATTTT
TRBD2,TRBV7-9,.,TRBJ2-2,CASREGNTGELFF,TGTGCCAGCCGGGAGGGAAACACCGGGGAGCTGTTTTTT
TRBD1,TRBV6-6,.,TRBJ1-5,CASIEATGVGNQPQHF,TGTGCCAGCATCGAAGCCACAGGGGTGGGCAATCAGCCCCAGCATTTT
.,TRBV2,few,TRBJ1-2,CASSEGTGYGYTF,TGTGCCAGCAGTGAAGGGACGGGGTATGGCTACACCTTC
TRBD1,TRBV5-8,.,TRBJ1-5,CASRRDRDQPQHF,TGTGCCAGCAGACGGGACAGGGATCAGCCCCAGCATTTT
.,TRBV28,once,TRBJ2-7,CASSPPKKATYEQYF,TGTGCCAGCAGTCCCCCAAAAAAAGCAACCTACGAGCAGTACTTC
TRBD1,TRBV28,.,TRBJ1-4,CASSGGGGTNEKLFF,TGTGCCAGCTCAGGGGGCGGGGGAACTAATGAAAAACTGTTTTTT
.,TRBV7-2,.,TRBJ2-3,CASSLPLRGPYLTDTQYF,TGTGCCAGCAGCCTCCCCCTGCGGGGGCCTTACCTCACAGATACGCAGTATTTT
.,TRBV5-1,few,TRBJ2-7,CASSLAGVNEQYF,TGCGCCAGCAGCTTGGCCGGGGTAAACGAGCAGTACTTC
TRBD1,TRBV19,once,TRBJ1-5,CASSIHLQGAYQPQHF,TGTGCCAGTAGTATCCATTTACAGGGGGCCTATCAGCCCCAGCATTTT
.,TRBV7-9,once,TRBJ1-1,CASSLVAGANTEAFF,TGTGCCAGCAGCTTAGTGGCAGGGGCCAACACTGAAGCTTTCTTT
TRBD2,TRBV7-3,.,TRBJ2-3,CASSSRGDSTDTQYF,TGTGCCAGCAGCTCCCGGGGGGATAGCACAGATACGCAGTATTTT
.,TRBV27,.,TRBJ2-7,CASSSLPVTSMYEQYF,TGTGCCAGCAGTTCTCTTCCGGTCACTAGCATGTACGAGCAGTACTTC
.,TRBV5-1,.,TRBJ1-2,CASSLAYFREGYTF,TGCGCCAGCAGCTTGGCTTACTTTCGAGAAGGCTACACCTTC